The 7 T cell receptor beta chains below come from one sample, sequenced in a study of T cells in Graves' hyperthyroidism and ophthalmopathy (dated 2019 in TCRdb). Library method: multiplex PCR. Instrument on record: Illumina HiSeq 2000. TCR beta CDR3 regions were amplified from RNA transcripts. The first round of RT-PCR for the TCR CDR3 was performed with the HTBI primer set and the Qiagen OneStep RT-PCR kit. Using fastp at Q25 and MiXCR, TCRdb reprocessed the public reads and kept productive beta chains. Identical CDR3 proteins give one entry, which carries the most common genes and DNA. In all, the sample holds approximately 870,000 distinct CDR3 sequences, and 38% of those were seen once. The ten largest make up 8% to 9% of the sample. Sequencing was performed on blood. The receptors shown here come from a man aged 18 to 29 with Graves' hyperthyroidism.

The chain is built from TRBV20-1 and TRBJ2-2; TRBD2 aligns across 9 bases. There are 16 residues in the CDR3. With 2 bases clipped from V and 4 bases from J, the junction kept 8 bases outside the gene matches. Per germline, CDR1 DFQATT and CDR2 SNEGSKA (reference sequence). The CDR3 DNA reads TGCAGTGCTAGAAAAGGGTCTAGCGGGATCACCGGGGAGCTGTTTTTT. Protein sequence: CSARKGSSGITGELFF.

This clonotype is labeled as medium-sized (0.01 to 0.1%). This chain uses TRBV29-1 with TRBJ2-5; TRBD1 aligns across 9 bases. Germline V gene data show CDR1 as SQVTM and CDR2 as ANQGSEA. J was trimmed by 4 bases and V by 6 bases; bases with no gene match: 9. CDR3 size: 14 residues. The CDR3 here is CSVNPDRGRETQYF. The CDR3 DNA follows: TGCAGCGTCAACCCGGACAGGGGAAGAGAGACCCAGTACTTC.

This clonotype was counted ten times or more. The CDR3 reads CASSSQGATAEAFF. The CDR3 DNA sequence: TGTGCCAGCAGTTCACAGGGGGCGACCGCTGAAGCTTTCTTT. The chain employs TRBV25-1 and TRBJ1-1; 9 bases are shared with TRBD1. CDR1 and CDR2 (germline): MGHDK, SYGVNS. CDR3 size: 14 residues. The junction had 7 bases not matched to a gene; V was cut back by 5 bases and J by 6 bases.

A note on this clonotype: A much larger clone differs by one base, so this may be a read error. The V gene is TRBV29-1, the J gene TRBJ1-1, with D tentatively TRBD1 (5 bases). Germline lookup yields CDR1 SQVTM and CDR2 ANQGSEA. The length of the CDR3 is 15 residues. In nucleotides, the CDR3 is TGCAGCGTTGAAGGGTGGGGCAGGAGGAACACTGAAGCTCTCTTT. It specifies CSVEGWGRRNTEALF.

This clonotype was seen a few times. The rearrangement joins TRBV7-3 to TRBJ1-1; TRBD1 is a possible D gene (5 bases). V lost 5 bases, J lost 7 bases, and 20 bases lay in between. Per germline, CDR1 SGHTA and CDR2 FQGTGA. CDR3 length: 15 residues. The CDR3 protein is CASSPSGIAQGEAFF. The CDR3, as DNA: TGTGCCAGCAGCCCGTCAGGGATTGCACAAGGTGAAGCTTTCTTT.

V usage is TRBV19 and J usage is TRBJ2-2; 13 bases map to TRBD2. The trim removed 9 bases at V and 4 bases at J, leaving 8 bases unmatched. The CDR3 consists of 16 residues. The germline V gene has CDR1 LNHDA and CDR2 SQIVND (reference sequence). For the CDR3, the DNA is TGTGCCAGCGGGATTCGGACTAGCGGGGGCACCGGGGAGCTGTTTTTT. As protein: CASGIRTSGGTGELFF.

Of note for this clonotype: A read error may produce the germline difference seen at one junction end. J is TRBJ1-1 and V is TRBV29-1; D is unresolved. Per the germline V gene, CDR1 is SQVTM and CDR2 is ANQGSEA. The CDR3 spans 13 residues. For the CDR3, the DNA is TGCAACGTTGAACTGACGATGAACACTGAAGCTTTCTTT. Translation: CNVELTMNTEAFF. The full variable domain, in which reference TRBV29-1 and TRBJ1-1 provide the parts outside the CDR3, is SAVISQKPSRDICQRGTSLTIQCQVDSQVTMMFWYRQQPGQSLTLIATANQGSEATYESGFVIDKFPISRPNLTFSTLTVSNMSPEDSSIYLCNVELTMNTEAFFGQGTRLTVV.